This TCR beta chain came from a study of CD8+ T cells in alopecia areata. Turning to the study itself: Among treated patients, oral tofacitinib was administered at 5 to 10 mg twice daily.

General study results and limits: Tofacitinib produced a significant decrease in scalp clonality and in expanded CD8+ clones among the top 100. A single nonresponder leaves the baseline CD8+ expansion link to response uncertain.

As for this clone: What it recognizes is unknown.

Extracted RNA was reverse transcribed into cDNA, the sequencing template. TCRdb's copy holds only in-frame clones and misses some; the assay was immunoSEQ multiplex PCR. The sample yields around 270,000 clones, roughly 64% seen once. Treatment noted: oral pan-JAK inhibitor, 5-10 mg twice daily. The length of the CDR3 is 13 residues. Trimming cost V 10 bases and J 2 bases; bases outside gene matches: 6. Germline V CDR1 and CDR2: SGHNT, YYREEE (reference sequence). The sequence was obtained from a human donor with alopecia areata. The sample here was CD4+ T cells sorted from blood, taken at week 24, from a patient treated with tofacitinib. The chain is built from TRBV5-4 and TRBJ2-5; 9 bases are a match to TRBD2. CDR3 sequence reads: CAGTLAGQETQYF. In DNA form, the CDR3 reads TGTGCCGGTACTCTAGCGGGGCAAGAGACCCAGTACTTC.